This entry lists 25 T cell receptor beta chains sequenced from one sample in a study of immune evolution from preneoplasia to lung adenocarcinoma. Some clones are missing from TCRdb's copy, which holds only in-frame ones; the method was immunoSEQ multiplex PCR. This table holds about 9,500 clones, around 90% found once. What was sequenced was FFPE invasive lung adenocarcinoma tissue. These receptors were obtained from a person aged 65 to 85 with invasive lung adenocarcinoma.

The chain recombines TRBV7-2 with TRBJ1-3; 8 bases line up with TRBD1. Germline V CDR1 and CDR2: SGHTA, FQGNSA. This CDR3 is built from 15 residues. With 1 base clipped from V and 3 bases from J, the junction kept 2 bases outside the gene matches. CDR3 bases: TGTGCCAGCAGCTTAGAGGGACAGGTTGGAAACACCATATATTTT. Encoded protein: CASSLEGQVGNTIYF.

This clone was observed once. The chain links TRBV7-3 to TRBJ2-1; 9 nucleotides agree with TRBD1. CDR1 SGHTA and CDR2 FQGTGA come from the germline V gene. This CDR3 comprises 13 residues. V lost 5 bases to trimming and J lost 7 bases; unmatched junction nucleotides: 3. This CDR3 reads CASSDGTGNEQFF. The CDR3 DNA sequence: TGTGCCAGCAGCGATGGGACAGGGAATGAGCAGTTCTTC.

The gene calls are TRBV6-5 and TRBJ2-7; D is possibly TRBD2 (6 bases). Germline CDR1 reads MNHEY; CDR2 reads SVGAGI. V lost 0 bases, J lost 5 bases, and 14 bases lay in between. CDR3 size: 15 residues. CDR3 sequence: CASSYSNSGEDEQYF. CDR3 DNA sequence: TGTGCCAGCAGTTACTCGAACTCGGGGGAGGACGAGCAGTACTTC.

This clone showed up just once. The chain couples TRBV6-6 to TRBJ1-5; D perhaps matches TRBD1 (5 bases). V was clipped by 5 bases and J by 3 bases, with 14 bases between them. Germline V gene data show CDR1 as MNHNY and CDR2 as SVGAGI (reference sequence). CDR3 length: 15 amino acids. CDR3: CASSPIGANNQPQHF. The CDR3 DNA sequence: TGTGCCAGCAGTCCTATCGGGGCCAACAATCAGCCCCAGCATTTT.

V is TRBV4-1 and J is TRBJ1-5, with a weak D call TRBD1 (6 bases). Germline assignment: CDR1 MGHRA and CDR2 YSYEKL. V was trimmed by 5 bases and J by 0 bases, leaving 8 bases between them. The CDR3 extends over 14 amino acids. The CDR3 coding sequence is TGCGCCAGCAGCGGGGGCCTTAGCAATCAGCCCCAGCATTTT. Protein sequence: CASSGGLSNQPQHF.

The genes are TRBV6-5 and TRBJ2-1; 9 bases align to TRBD2. V lost 5 bases to trimming and J lost 4 bases; unmatched junction nucleotides: 6. This CDR3 is built from 15 residues. CDR1 and CDR2 from the germline V gene are MNHEY and SVGAGI. CDR3 bases: TGTGCCAGCAGTACCATAGCGGGAGAGTACAATGAGCAGTTCTTC. Translating gives CASSTIAGEYNEQFF.

The V call is TRBV15, the J call TRBJ2-1; 8 nucleotides align to TRBD2. Germline lookup yields CDR1 LNHNV and CDR2 YYDKDF (reference sequence). The junction had 6 bases not matched to a gene; V was cut back by 5 bases and J by 9 bases. This CDR3 has 13 amino acids. Here the CDR3 reads CATSSQAGGEQFF. The CDR3 DNA reads as TGTGCCACCAGCTCGCAGGCGGGGGGTGAGCAGTTCTTC.

The CDR3 sequence is CASSLYSYYEQYF. In DNA form, the CDR3 reads TGTGCCAGCAGCTTATACAGCTACTACGAGCAGTACTTC. The chain combines TRBV7-2 with TRBJ2-7; unclear D gene. CDR3 length equals 13 residues. The V and J ends lost 2 bases and 3 bases respectively, with 8 bases between them. Germline CDR1 SGHTA, CDR2 FQGNSA.

J is TRBJ1-2 and V is TRBV25-1, with D possibly being TRBD1 (5 bases). There are 13 residues in the CDR3. V shed 5 bases and J shed 4 bases, with 11 bases lying between them. The germline V gene has CDR1 MGHDK and CDR2 SYGVNS. The CDR3 coding sequence is TGTGCCAGCAGTTTCGGGGCGACCTATGGCTACACCTTC. Encoded protein: CASSFGATYGYTF.

The chain combines TRBV6-1 with TRBJ1-3, with TRBD1 matching over 8 bases. CDR3 length: 14 residues. Germline-derived CDR1 and CDR2 are MNHNS and SASEGT. V lost 4 bases to trimming and J lost 7 bases; unmatched junction nucleotides: 6. CDR3 in amino acids: CASSVTGGRNTIYF. In nucleotides, the CDR3 is TGTGCCAGCAGTGTCACAGGGGGTCGTAACACCATATATTTT.

This chain joins TRBV29-1 and TRBJ2-5, with D unresolved. Trimming removed 4 bases at V and 2 bases at J, with 8 bases between. In germline, CDR1 is SQVTM, CDR2 ANQGSEA. The CDR3 consists of 12 residues. The CDR3 nucleotides read TGCAGCGTTGGTAGGCAGCAAGAGACCCAGTACTTC. Translated: CSVGRQQETQYF.

The sample holds one count of this clone. The V and J genes are TRBV19 and TRBJ2-1; D possibly uses TRBD1 or TRBD2 (5 bases each). The germline CDR1 and CDR2 sequences are LNHDA and SQIVND (reference sequence). Trimming shortened V by 6 bases and J by 8 bases, and 20 bases separated the two germline ends. CDR3 length: 15 amino acids. The CDR3 is CASSETLMRGDEQFF. The CDR3 nucleotides read TGTGCCAGTAGCGAAACCCTCATGAGGGGCGATGAGCAGTTCTTC.

This clone was seen a single time. The chain carries TRBV5-1 and TRBJ2-7, with D maybe TRBD2 (7 bases). The CDR3 loop spans 15 amino acids. The germline V gene encodes CDR1 SGHRS and CDR2 YFSETQ. V was clipped by 3 bases and J by 2 bases, with 15 bases between them. In DNA, the CDR3 is TGCGCCAGCAGCTCCCTTGGGGGGGGCCCCTACGAGCAGTACTTC. Protein sequence: CASSSLGGGPYEQYF.

The gene calls are TRBV12-5 and TRBJ2-5, with a weak D call TRBD2 (5 bases). Germline CDR1 reads LGHNT; CDR2 reads FRNRAP. The CDR3 has 14 amino acids. V was clipped by 6 bases and J by 5 bases, with 16 bases between them. The CDR3 loop reads CASGPGELWETQYF. For the CDR3, the DNA is TGTGCTAGTGGCCCTGGGGAGCTCTGGGAGACCCAGTACTTC.

This sequence joins TRBV21-1 and TRBJ1-1. TRBV21-1 is a pseudogene segment. This CDR3 is built from 14 residues. CDR3 loop: CASSPLVRNTEAFF. CDR3 in DNA: TGTGCCAGCAGCCCTTTAGTGAGGAACACTGAAGCTTTCTTT.

This sequence joins TRBV10-1 and TRBJ2-7, with D unresolved. This CDR3 spans 9 amino acids. Per germline, CDR1 WNHNN and CDR2 SYGVQD (reference sequence). The V and J ends lost 10 bases and 2 bases respectively, with 3 bases between them. CDR3 DNA: TGCGCCACTGCCTACGAGCAGTACTTC. Its protein is CATAYEQYF.

V is TRBV7-3 and J is TRBJ2-5, with D perhaps TRBD2 (7 bases). The germline V and J ends were trimmed by 1 base and 5 bases, with 17 bases remaining between them. Germline V gene data show CDR1 as SGHTA and CDR2 as FQGTGA. The CDR3 is 16 amino acids. The CDR3: CASSLSGPGGRETQYF. The CDR3 coding sequence is TGTGCCAGCAGCTTAAGTGGGCCGGGGGGCCGGGAGACCCAGTACTTC.

This chain joins TRBV25-1 and TRBJ2-2; 7 bases are shared with TRBD2. The length of the CDR3 is 14 residues. Germline CDR1 and CDR2: MGHDK and SYGVNS. V lost 7 bases and J lost 2; bases outside the gene matches: 4. The CDR3 bases are TGTGCCAGCATGTGGGAGGGAAACACCGGGGAGCTGTTTTTT. The encoded protein is CASMWEGNTGELFF.

The chain carries TRBV18 and TRBJ2-7, with D possibly being TRBD1 or TRBD2 (5 bases each). Trimming left V 2 bases short and J 0 bases short, with 20 bases between. Germline CDR1 and CDR2: KGHSH and LQKENI. This CDR3 contains 18 residues. The DNA for the CDR3 is TGTGCCAGCTCACCAACCGGGACGCAATCTTGGCCCTCCTACGAGCAGTACTTC. Translated, it gives CASSPTGTQSWPSYEQYF. Full variable domain (remainder filled in from reference TRBV18 and TRBJ2-7): NAGVMQNPRHLVRRRGQEARLRCSPMKGHSHVYWYRQLPEEGLKFMVYLQKENIIDESGMPKERFSAEFPKEGPSILRIQQVVRGDSAAYFCASSPTGTQSWPSYEQYFGPGTRLTVT.

The gene calls are TRBV28 and TRBJ2-7; possible D gene TRBD2, 6 bases. Trimming stripped 3 bases from V and 4 bases from J, with 10 bases between. This CDR3 has 13 amino acids. Germline V gene lookup returns CDR1 MDHEN and CDR2 SYDVKM. CDR3 sequence reads: CASSFPGRYEQYF. The CDR3 coding sequence is TGTGCCAGCAGTTTCCCGGGGAGGTACGAGCAGTACTTC.

The V and J genes are TRBV11-2 and TRBJ2-7, with 7 bases aligning to TRBD2. The CDR3 has 16 amino acids. J gave up 4 bases and V 4 bases, and 13 bases lay outside the gene matches. Germline CDR1 SGHAT, CDR2 FQNNGV. The CDR3 DNA is TGTGCCAGCAGCTCCCGCCCCGAGGGAGGGCCATACGAGCAGTACTTC. This gives the protein CASSSRPEGGPYEQYF.

V is TRBV2 and J is TRBJ2-7; TRBD1 aligns across 10 bases. From germline, CDR1 is SNHLY and CDR2 FYNNEI. The CDR3 spans 15 residues. The junction had 7 bases not matched to a gene; V was cut back by 4 bases and J by 4 bases. The CDR3 DNA reads TGTGCCAGCAGTGTAGCGACAGGGGGCGCGTACGAGCAGTACTTC. Residues: CASSVATGGAYEQYF.

This clone was seen more than once but under ten times. The chain links TRBV5-1 to TRBJ2-3; 8 bases are shared with TRBD1. The ends lost 0 bases at V and 4 bases at J; junction bases unmatched: 4. Per germline, CDR1 SGHRS and CDR2 YFSETQ. The length of the CDR3 is 15 residues. CDR3 bases: TGCGCCAGCAGCTTGGGGACAGGGATGGCAGATACGCAGTATTTT. Translated, it gives CASSLGTGMADTQYF.

The V call is TRBV27, the J call TRBJ2-5, with TRBD1 identical over 9 bases. This CDR3 is built from 15 residues. Germline lookup yields CDR1 MNHEY and CDR2 SMNVEV (reference sequence). After removal of 5 bases from V and 5 bases from J, the junction contained 9 bases not matched to a gene. The CDR3 here is CASSLRGTGWETQYF. Here the CDR3 DNA reads TGTGCCAGCAGTCTTCGCGGGACAGGGTGGGAGACCCAGTACTTC.

This clone was observed a single time. The chain recombines TRBV15 with TRBJ1-4; TRBD1 is a possible D gene (6 bases). Trimming stripped 0 bases from V and 4 bases from J, with 9 bases between. The CDR3 has 15 residues. Looked up from germline, CDR1 is LNHNV and CDR2 is YYDKDF (reference sequence). This CDR3 reads CATSRDKGHNEKLFF. The CDR3 DNA reads TGTGCCACCAGCAGAGATAAGGGACATAATGAAAAACTGTTTTTT.